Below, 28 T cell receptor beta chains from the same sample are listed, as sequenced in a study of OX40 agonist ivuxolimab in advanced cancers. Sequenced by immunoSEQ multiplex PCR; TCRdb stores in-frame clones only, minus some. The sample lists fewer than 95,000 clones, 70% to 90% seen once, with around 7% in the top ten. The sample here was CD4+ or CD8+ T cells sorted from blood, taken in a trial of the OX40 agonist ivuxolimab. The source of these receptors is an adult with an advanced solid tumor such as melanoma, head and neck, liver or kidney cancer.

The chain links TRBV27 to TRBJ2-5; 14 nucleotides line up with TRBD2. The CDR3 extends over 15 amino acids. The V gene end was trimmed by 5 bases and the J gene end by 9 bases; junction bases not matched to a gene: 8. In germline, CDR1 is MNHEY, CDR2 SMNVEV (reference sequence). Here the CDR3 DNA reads TGTGCCAGCAGTCATGGGACTAGCGGGAGAGCAGCCCAGTACTTC. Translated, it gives CASSHGTSGRAAQYF.

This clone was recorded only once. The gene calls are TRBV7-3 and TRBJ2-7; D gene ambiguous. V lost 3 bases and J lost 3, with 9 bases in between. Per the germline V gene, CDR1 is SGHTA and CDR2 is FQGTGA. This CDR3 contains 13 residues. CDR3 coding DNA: TGTGCCAGCAGCTTTCCGGATGACTACGAGCAGTACTTC. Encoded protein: CASSFPDDYEQYF.

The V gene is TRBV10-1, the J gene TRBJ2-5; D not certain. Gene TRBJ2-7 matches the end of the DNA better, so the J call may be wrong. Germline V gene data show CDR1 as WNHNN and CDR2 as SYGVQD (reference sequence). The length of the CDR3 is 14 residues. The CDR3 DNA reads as TGCGCCAGCAGTGAGTCGGCCACCTCCTACGAGCAGTACTTC. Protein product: CASSESATSYEQYF.

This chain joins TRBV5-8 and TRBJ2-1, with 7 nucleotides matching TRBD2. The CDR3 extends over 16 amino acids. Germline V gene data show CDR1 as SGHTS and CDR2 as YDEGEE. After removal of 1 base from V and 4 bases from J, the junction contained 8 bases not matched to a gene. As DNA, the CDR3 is TGTGCCAGCAGCTTGATGGCGGGAGCCCAATACAATGAGCAGTTCTTC. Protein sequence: CASSLMAGAQYNEQFF.

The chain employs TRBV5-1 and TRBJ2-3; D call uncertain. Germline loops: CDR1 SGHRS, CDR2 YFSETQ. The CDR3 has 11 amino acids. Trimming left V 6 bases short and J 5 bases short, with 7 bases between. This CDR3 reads CASNFGDTQYF. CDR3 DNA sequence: TGCGCCAGCAATTTCGGAGATACGCAGTATTTT.

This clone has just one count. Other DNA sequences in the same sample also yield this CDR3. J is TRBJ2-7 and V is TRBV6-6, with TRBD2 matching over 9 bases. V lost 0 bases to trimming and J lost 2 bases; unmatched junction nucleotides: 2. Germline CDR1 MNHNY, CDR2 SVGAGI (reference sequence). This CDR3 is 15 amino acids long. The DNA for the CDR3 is TGTGCCAGCAGTTACTCGGGACTAGCAGCCTACGAGCAGTACTTC. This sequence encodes CASSYSGLAAYEQYF.

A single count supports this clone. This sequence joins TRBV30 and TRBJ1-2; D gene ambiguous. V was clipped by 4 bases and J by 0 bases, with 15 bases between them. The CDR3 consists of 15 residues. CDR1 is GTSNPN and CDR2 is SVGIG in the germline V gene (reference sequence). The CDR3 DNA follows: TGTGCCTGGACAAGGCAATGGACTACTAACTATGGCTACACCTTC. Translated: CAWTRQWTTNYGYTF.

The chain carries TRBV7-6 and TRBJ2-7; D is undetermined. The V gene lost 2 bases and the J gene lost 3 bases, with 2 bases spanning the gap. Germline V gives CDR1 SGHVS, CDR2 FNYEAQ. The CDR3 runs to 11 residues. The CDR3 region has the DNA TGTGCCAGCAGCTTAAGCTACGAGCAGTACTTC. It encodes CASSLSYEQYF.

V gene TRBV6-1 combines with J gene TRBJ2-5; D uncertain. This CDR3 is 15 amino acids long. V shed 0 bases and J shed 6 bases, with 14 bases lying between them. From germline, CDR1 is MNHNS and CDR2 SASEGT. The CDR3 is CASSEARSIGKTQYF. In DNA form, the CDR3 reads TGTGCCAGCAGTGAAGCGCGCTCAATAGGGAAGACCCAGTACTTC.

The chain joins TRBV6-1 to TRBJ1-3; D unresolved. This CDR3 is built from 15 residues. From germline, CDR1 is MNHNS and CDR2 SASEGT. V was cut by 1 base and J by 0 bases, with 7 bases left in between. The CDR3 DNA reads TGTGCCAGCAGTGAAGAGGGCTTCTCTGGAAACACCATATATTTT. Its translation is CASSEEGFSGNTIYF.

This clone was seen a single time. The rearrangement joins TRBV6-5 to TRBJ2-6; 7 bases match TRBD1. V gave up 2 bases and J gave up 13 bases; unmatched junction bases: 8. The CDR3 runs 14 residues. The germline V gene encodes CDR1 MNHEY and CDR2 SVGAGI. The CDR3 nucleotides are TGTGCCAGCAGTTACAGGGGGCCAGCAGAAGTCCTGACTTTC. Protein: CASSYRGPAEVLTF.

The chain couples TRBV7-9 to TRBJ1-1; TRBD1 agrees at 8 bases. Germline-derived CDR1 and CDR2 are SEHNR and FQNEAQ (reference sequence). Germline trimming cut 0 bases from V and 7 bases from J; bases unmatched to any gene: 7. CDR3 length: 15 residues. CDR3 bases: TGTGCCAGCAGCTTAGCTGGGACAGGATACGGTGAAGCTTTCTTT. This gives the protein CASSLAGTGYGEAFF.

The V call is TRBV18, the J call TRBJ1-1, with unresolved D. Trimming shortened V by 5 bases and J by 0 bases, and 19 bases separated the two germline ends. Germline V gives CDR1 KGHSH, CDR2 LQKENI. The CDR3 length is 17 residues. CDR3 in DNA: TGTGCCAGCTCATCGGGATCGATAGGGATAATGAACACTGAAGCTTTCTTT. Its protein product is CASSSGSIGIMNTEAFF.

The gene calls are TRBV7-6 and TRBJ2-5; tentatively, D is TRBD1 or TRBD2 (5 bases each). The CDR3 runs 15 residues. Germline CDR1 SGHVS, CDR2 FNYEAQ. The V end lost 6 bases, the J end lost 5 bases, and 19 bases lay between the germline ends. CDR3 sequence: CASRADRREGETQYF. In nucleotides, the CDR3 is TGTGCCAGCAGAGCCGACAGACGGGAAGGGGAGACCCAGTACTTC.

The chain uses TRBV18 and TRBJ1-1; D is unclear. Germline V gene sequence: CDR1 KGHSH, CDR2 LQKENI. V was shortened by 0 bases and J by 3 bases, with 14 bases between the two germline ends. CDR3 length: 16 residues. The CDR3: CASSPPRREGYTEAFF. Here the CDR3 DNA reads TGTGCCAGCTCACCACCCCGGAGGGAGGGATACACTGAAGCTTTCTTT.

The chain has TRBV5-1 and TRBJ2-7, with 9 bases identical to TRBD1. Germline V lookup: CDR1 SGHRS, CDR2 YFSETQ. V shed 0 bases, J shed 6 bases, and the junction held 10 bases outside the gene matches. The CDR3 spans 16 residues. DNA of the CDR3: TGCGCCAGCAGCTTGGAAAACGGGACAGGGCTTCCCGAGCAGTACTTC. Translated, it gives CASSLENGTGLPEQYF.

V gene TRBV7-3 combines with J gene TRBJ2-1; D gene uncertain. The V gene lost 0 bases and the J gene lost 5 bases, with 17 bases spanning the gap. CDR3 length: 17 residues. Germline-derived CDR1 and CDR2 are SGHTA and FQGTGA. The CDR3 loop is CASSLTASPRGDNEQFF. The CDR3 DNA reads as TGTGCCAGCAGCTTAACTGCCTCCCCGAGAGGCGACAATGAGCAGTTCTTC. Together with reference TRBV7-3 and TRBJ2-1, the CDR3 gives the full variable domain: GAGVSQTPSNKVTEKGKYVELRCDPISGHTALYWYRQSLGQGPEFLIYFQGTGAADDSGLPNDRFFAVRPEGSVSTLKIQRTERGDSAVYLCASSLTASPRGDNEQFFGPGTRLTVL.

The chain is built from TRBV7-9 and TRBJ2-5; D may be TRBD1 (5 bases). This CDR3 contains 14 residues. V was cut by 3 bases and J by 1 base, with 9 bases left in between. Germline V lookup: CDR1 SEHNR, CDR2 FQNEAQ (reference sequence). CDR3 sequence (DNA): TGTGCCAGCAGCTTGGTAGACAGCCAAGAGACCCAGTACTTC. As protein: CASSLVDSQETQYF. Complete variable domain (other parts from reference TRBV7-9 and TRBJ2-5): DTGVSQNPRHKITKRGQNVTFRCDPISEHNRLYWYRQTLGQGPEFLTYFQNEAQLEKSRLLSDRFSAERPKGSFSTLEIQRTEQGDSAMYLCASSLVDSQETQYFGPGTRLLVL.

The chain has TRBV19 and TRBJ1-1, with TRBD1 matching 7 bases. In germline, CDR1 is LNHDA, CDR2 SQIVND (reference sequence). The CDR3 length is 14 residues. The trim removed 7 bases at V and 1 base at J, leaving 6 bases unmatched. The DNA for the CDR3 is TGTGCCAGTAATCGACAGGGTGGGAACACTGAAGCTTTCTTT. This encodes CASNRQGGNTEAFF.

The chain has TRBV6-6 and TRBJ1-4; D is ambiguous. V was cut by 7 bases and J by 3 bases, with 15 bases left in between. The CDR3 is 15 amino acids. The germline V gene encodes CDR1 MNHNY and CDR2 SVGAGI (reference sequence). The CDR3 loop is CASTTAVLANEKLFF. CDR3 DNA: TGTGCCAGCACCACGGCGGTTCTGGCTAATGAAAAACTGTTTTTT.

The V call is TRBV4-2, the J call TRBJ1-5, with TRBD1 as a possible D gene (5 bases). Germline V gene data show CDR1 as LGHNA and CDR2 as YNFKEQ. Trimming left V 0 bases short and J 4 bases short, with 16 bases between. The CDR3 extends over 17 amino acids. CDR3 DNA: TGTGCCAGCAGCCAAGAGATGGGGGGAGCCTTTAATCAGCCCCAGCATTTT. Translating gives CASSQEMGGAFNQPQHF.

The CDR3 loop reads CASRTGGSYEQYF. Written as DNA, the CDR3 is TGTGCCAGCAGAACGGGCGGATCCTACGAGCAGTACTTC. The gene calls are TRBV6-6 and TRBJ2-7; D is unclear. Germline CDR1 reads MNHNY; CDR2 reads SVGAGI (reference sequence). The CDR3 runs 13 residues. With 6 bases removed from V and 1 base from J, the gap between germline ends came to 10 bases.

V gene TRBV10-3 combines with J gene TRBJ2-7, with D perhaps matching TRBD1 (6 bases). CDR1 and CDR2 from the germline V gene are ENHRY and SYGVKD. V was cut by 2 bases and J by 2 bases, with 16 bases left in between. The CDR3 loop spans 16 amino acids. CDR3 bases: TGTGCCATCAGTGAGCACAGGGCCCGAGTCCCCTACGAGCAGTACTTC. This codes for CAISEHRARVPYEQYF.

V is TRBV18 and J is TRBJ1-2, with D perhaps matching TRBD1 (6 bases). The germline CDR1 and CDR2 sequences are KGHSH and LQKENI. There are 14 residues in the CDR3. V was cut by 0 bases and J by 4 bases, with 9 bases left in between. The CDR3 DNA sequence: TGTGCCAGCTCACCACCAACAGGGCTCTATGGCTACACCTTC. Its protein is CASSPPTGLYGYTF.

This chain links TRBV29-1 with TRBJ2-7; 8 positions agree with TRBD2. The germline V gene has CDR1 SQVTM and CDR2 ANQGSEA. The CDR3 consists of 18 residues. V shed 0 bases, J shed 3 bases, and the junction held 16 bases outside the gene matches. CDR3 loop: CSVEDGVGGGRSVYEQYF. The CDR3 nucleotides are TGCAGCGTTGAAGATGGGGTCGGCGGCGGGAGGTCAGTCTACGAGCAGTACTTC.

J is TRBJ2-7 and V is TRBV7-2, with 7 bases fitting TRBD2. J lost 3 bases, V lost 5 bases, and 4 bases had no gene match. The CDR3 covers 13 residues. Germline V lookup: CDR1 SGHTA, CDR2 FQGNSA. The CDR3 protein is CASSRDYDYEQYF. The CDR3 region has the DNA TGTGCCAGCAGCCGGGACTACGACTACGAGCAGTACTTC.

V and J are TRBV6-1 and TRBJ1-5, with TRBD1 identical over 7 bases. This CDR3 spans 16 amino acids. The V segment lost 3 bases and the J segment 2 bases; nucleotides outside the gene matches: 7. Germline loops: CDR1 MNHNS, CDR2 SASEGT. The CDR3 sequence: CASSEVEGAGNQPQHF. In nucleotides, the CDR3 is TGTGCCAGCAGTGAGGTGGAGGGGGCGGGCAATCAGCCCCAGCATTTT.

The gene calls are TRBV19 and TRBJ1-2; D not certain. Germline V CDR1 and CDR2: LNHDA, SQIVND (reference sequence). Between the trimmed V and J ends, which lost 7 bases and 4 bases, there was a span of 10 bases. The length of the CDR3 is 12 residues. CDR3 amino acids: CASTPGGYGYTF. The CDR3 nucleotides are TGTGCCAGTACCCCTGGTGGCTATGGCTACACCTTC.